One and the same sample provided the 28 T cell receptor beta chains below, sequenced in a study of CD8+ T cells in alopecia areata. As to treatment: oral pan-JAK inhibitor, 5-10 mg twice daily. cDNA prepared by RNA extraction and subsequent reverse transcription served as the template for sequencing. Clones were read by immunoSEQ multiplex PCR, and TCRdb kept only the in-frame ones, dropping some. The sample has about 140,000 clones; about 88% are singletons. Sequenced material: CD8+ T cells sorted from blood, taken at week 4, from a patient treated with tofacitinib. The receptor source for this set is a human donor with alopecia areata.

V is TRBV30 and J is TRBJ1-3; D is undetermined. V lost 1 base and J lost 3, with 7 bases in between. The CDR3 is made up of 13 amino acids. The germline V gene has CDR1 GTSNPN and CDR2 SVGIG (reference sequence). The CDR3 DNA is TGTGCCTGGAGTGAGGGCTATGGAAACACCATATATTTT. Residues: CAWSEGYGNTIYF.

The rearrangement links TRBV2 to TRBJ1-2, with TRBD1 identical over 7 bases. The V gene end was trimmed by 3 bases and the J gene end by 4 bases; junction bases not matched to a gene: 5. This CDR3 contains 14 residues. Germline CDR1 reads SNHLY; CDR2 reads FYNNEI. The CDR3 DNA reads TGTGCCAGCAGTGAGTTTGGGGACAGCTATGGCTACACCTTC. This gives the protein CASSEFGDSYGYTF.

V usage is TRBV7-8 and J usage is TRBJ2-6; D call uncertain. V shed 2 bases and J shed 0 bases, with 8 bases lying between them. Germline CDR1 SGHVS, CDR2 FQNEAQ. The CDR3 is 16 amino acids. The CDR3 nucleotides are TGTGCCAGCAGCTTAATAATGTACTCTGGGGCCAACGTCCTGACTTTC. Residues: CASSLIMYSGANVLTF.

This clone was detected only a few times. Additional DNA sequences in this sample encode the identical CDR3. The rearrangement uses TRBV29-1 and TRBJ2-7, with D possibly being TRBD1 (6 bases). The length of the CDR3 is 13 residues. V was cut by 2 bases and J by 2 bases, with 10 bases left in between. The germline V gene has CDR1 SQVTM and CDR2 ANQGSEA. As DNA, the CDR3 is TGCAGCGTTGAACGGGACACTCCCTACGAGCAGTACTTC. Translating gives CSVERDTPYEQYF.

As to this clone: Its ends do not fully match the called genes, so a read error is possible. The rearrangement uses TRBV27 and TRBJ1-2, with a possible D match to TRBD1 (6 bases). The length of the CDR3 is 11 residues. Germline assignment: CDR1 MNHEY and CDR2 SMNVEV (reference sequence). DNA of the CDR3: TGTGCCAGCAGTTTAGGAGGGGGTCTATTCTTC. Translated: CASSLGGGLFF.

This sequence joins TRBV5-3 and TRBJ2-2; D uncertain. TRBV5-3 is an ORF; its function is uncertain. CDR3 length equals 12 residues. Trimming shortened V by 4 bases and J by 4 bases, and 5 bases separated the two germline ends. CDR3 in amino acids: CARSPCTGELFF. Written as DNA, the CDR3 is TGTGCCAGAAGCCCGTGCACCGGGGAGCTGTTTTTT.

The J gene is TRBJ2-5, the V gene TRBV25-1; D unresolved. Trimming pared 4 bases from V and 1 base from J, leaving 1 base between. Looked up from germline, CDR1 is MGHDK and CDR2 is SYGVNS. The CDR3 is made up of 11 amino acids. The CDR3 loop reads CASSAQETQYF. The CDR3 region has the DNA TGTGCCAGCAGTGCCCAAGAGACCCAGTACTTC.

The CDR3 loop is CASDEGQGKDEQYF. The CDR3 DNA is TGCGCCAGCGATGAGGGACAGGGGAAGGACGAGCAGTACTTC. The chain combines TRBV5-1 with TRBJ2-7; TRBD1 aligns across 10 bases. After removal of 7 bases from V and 5 bases from J, the junction contained 9 bases not matched to a gene. The germline gives CDR1 SGHRS, CDR2 YFSETQ. The CDR3 length is 14 residues.

The chain uses TRBV27 and TRBJ2-3, with a possible D match to TRBD2 (5 bases). Trimming cost V 7 bases and J 6 bases, with 14 bases left between them. The CDR3 length is 13 residues. Germline CDR1 and CDR2: MNHEY and SMNVEV (reference sequence). The CDR3 nucleotides read TGTGCCAGCACGGGGTCCGGACGGGATACGCAGTATTTT. This translates into CASTGSGRDTQYF.

This clone turned up a few times. CDR3 sequence (DNA): TGTGCCACCACGGGCAGGGGGAACCACAATGAGCAGTTCTTC. Amino acids: CATTGRGNHNEQFF. The rearrangement joins TRBV15 to TRBJ2-1; 7 nucleotides match TRBD1. V was clipped by 7 bases and J by 5 bases; unmatched bases: 8. Germline V gene sequence: CDR1 LNHNV, CDR2 YYDKDF (reference sequence). This CDR3 contains 14 residues.

This chain joins TRBV5-1 and TRBJ2-3; D is possibly TRBD1 (6 bases). Germline values: CDR1 SGHRS, CDR2 YFSETQ. Trimming left V 2 bases short and J 1 base short, with 17 bases between. The CDR3 has 17 residues. The CDR3 bases are TGCGCCAGCAGCTTTTACTCCCAGGGGTCGGGCACAGATACGCAGTATTTT. This codes for CASSFYSQGSGTDTQYF.

The J gene is TRBJ2-7, the V gene TRBV6-6, with 7 bases aligning to TRBD1. CDR3 length equals 15 residues. The junction had 8 bases not matched to a gene; V was cut back by 6 bases and J by 0 bases. The germline V gene encodes CDR1 MNHNY and CDR2 SVGAGI (reference sequence). The CDR3 nucleotides are TGTGCCAGCAGATCAACAGGGGACAGCTCCTACGAGCAGTACTTC. Amino acids: CASRSTGDSSYEQYF.

This clone is a singleton in its sample. The gene calls are TRBV30 and TRBJ2-7; D call uncertain. Germline-derived CDR1 and CDR2 are GTSNPN and SVGIG (reference sequence). The V gene lost 4 bases and the J gene lost 0 bases, with 19 bases spanning the gap. The CDR3 spans 16 residues. The CDR3 loop reads CAWTMTPPTYSYEQYF. The CDR3 coding sequence is TGTGCCTGGACGATGACTCCACCCACCTACTCCTACGAGCAGTACTTC.

The V call is TRBV27, the J call TRBJ2-2; TRBD2 matches 12 bases. The CDR3 is 15 amino acids. V lost 6 bases to trimming and J lost 4 bases; unmatched junction nucleotides: 3. Germline CDR1 is MNHEY and CDR2 is SMNVEV (reference sequence). CDR3 sequence reads: CASRQLAGGTGELFF. The CDR3 bases are TGTGCCAGCAGGCAACTAGCGGGAGGCACCGGGGAGCTGTTTTTT.

The J gene is TRBJ2-7, the V gene TRBV5-1, with TRBD1 matching 8 bases. Looked up from germline, CDR1 is SGHRS and CDR2 is YFSETQ. The CDR3 is made up of 14 amino acids. The J segment lost 3 bases and the V segment lost 3 bases, leaving 5 bases of the junction unmatched. The CDR3 bases are TGCGCCAGCAGCTGGGCAGGGGGCCACTACGAGCAGTACTTC. Its protein product is CASSWAGGHYEQYF.

The gene calls are TRBV4-1 and TRBJ2-7; tentatively, D is TRBD2 (6 bases). Between the trimmed V and J ends, which lost 4 bases and 4 bases, there was a span of 11 bases. This CDR3 is 13 amino acids long. Germline values: CDR1 MGHRA, CDR2 YSYEKL. CDR3 loop: CASSPVGTYEQYF. CDR3 sequence (DNA): TGCGCCAGCAGCCCGGTTGGGACTTACGAGCAGTACTTC.

As regards this clone: Other DNA sequences within the sample encode an identical CDR3. This chain uses TRBV5-6 with TRBJ2-5; possibly TRBD2 for D (5 bases). The V end was cut by 2 bases, the J end by 1 base, with 6 bases between. The CDR3 consists of 13 residues. Germline lookup yields CDR1 SGHDT and CDR2 YYEEEE. The CDR3 reads CASSLGGQETQYF. The CDR3 DNA reads TGTGCCAGCAGCTTAGGAGGCCAAGAGACCCAGTACTTC.

The J gene is TRBJ2-1, the V gene TRBV4-1, with a weak D call TRBD2 (6 bases). Germline V CDR1 and CDR2: MGHRA, YSYEKL. CDR3 length: 15 residues. With 4 bases removed from V and 3 bases from J, the gap between germline ends came to 13 bases. The DNA for the CDR3 is TGCGCCAGCAGCCCCTTAGATAGCGGCTACAATGAGCAGTTCTTC. This sequence encodes CASSPLDSGYNEQFF.

This clone was observed once. This rearrangement joins TRBV4-1 to TRBJ2-7, with TRBD1 identical over 7 bases. The germline gives CDR1 MGHRA, CDR2 YSYEKL. V dropped 3 bases and J dropped 0; count of bases not matched to a gene: 5. The CDR3 has 15 amino acids. The CDR3 loop reads CASSHAGTASYEQYF. As DNA, the CDR3 is TGCGCCAGCAGCCACGCCGGGACAGCCTCCTACGAGCAGTACTTC.

The chain has TRBV27 and TRBJ2-1, with unresolved D. The CDR3 spans 13 residues. V lost 6 bases and J lost 3, with 9 bases in between. The germline V gene has CDR1 MNHEY and CDR2 SMNVEV (reference sequence). The CDR3 loop is CASSNLGYNEQFF. CDR3 bases: TGTGCCAGCAGCAATTTGGGCTACAATGAGCAGTTCTTC.

The chain employs TRBV2 and TRBJ1-1, with TRBD1 matching 11 bases. The CDR3 totals 18 residues. Trimming cost V 6 bases and J 0 bases; bases outside gene matches: 12. Germline V gene sequence: CDR1 SNHLY, CDR2 FYNNEI. CDR3 in DNA: TGTGCCAGCAGGACGGACAGGGGGCACCCCCAAATGAACACTGAAGCTTTCTTT. Protein sequence: CASRTDRGHPQMNTEAFF.

The genes are TRBV19 and TRBJ2-4; TRBD1 agrees at 9 bases. The V gene end was trimmed by 5 bases and the J gene end by 7 bases; junction bases not matched to a gene: 9. The CDR3 runs 15 residues. Germline V gene lookup returns CDR1 LNHDA and CDR2 SQIVND (reference sequence). CDR3 DNA sequence: TGTGCCAGTAGTTTTCCGGGACAGGGATCGAACATTCAGTACTTC. Translating gives CASSFPGQGSNIQYF.

The CDR3 nucleotides read TGTGCCAGCAGCTTAGGGGGAACCGAGCAGTACTTC. Amino acid sequence: CASSLGGTEQYF. The rearrangement joins TRBV7-8 to TRBJ2-7; D gene ambiguous. The CDR3 sequence is 12 residues long. Germline CDR1 SGHVS, CDR2 FQNEAQ. Trimming pared 1 base from V and 6 bases from J, leaving 7 bases between.

V gene TRBV19 combines with J gene TRBJ2-7; perhaps TRBD2 as D (5 bases). This CDR3 has 13 residues. Trimming pared 7 bases from V and 0 bases from J, leaving 10 bases between. The germline gives CDR1 LNHDA, CDR2 SQIVND (reference sequence). The CDR3 sequence: CASNPGSSYEQYF. The CDR3 DNA reads TGTGCCAGTAATCCGGGGAGCTCCTACGAGCAGTACTTC.

This clone was seen only once. The rearrangement joins TRBV25-1 to TRBJ1-1; D is unresolved. The V end lost 6 bases, the J end lost 1 base, and 6 bases lay between the germline ends. The germline gives CDR1 MGHDK, CDR2 SYGVNS. The CDR3 is made up of 12 amino acids. This CDR3 reads CASSRGNTEAFF. CDR3 bases: TGTGCCAGCAGCCGGGGGAACACTGAAGCTTTCTTT.

The chain links TRBV29-1 to TRBJ2-2; TRBD1 is a possible D gene (6 bases). This CDR3 is built from 14 residues. Deletions cut 6 bases from V and 1 base from J, with 12 bases between. Germline V gene data show CDR1 as SQVTM and CDR2 as ANQGSEA. CDR3 amino acids: CSVEGTLNTGELFF. The CDR3 nucleotides are TGCAGCGTCGAGGGGACACTGAACACCGGGGAGCTGTTTTTT.

CDR3 loop: CSVEGRGSAGELFF. DNA for the CDR3: TGCAGCGTTGAAGGAAGGGGTAGTGCCGGGGAGCTGTTTTTT. This chain joins TRBV29-1 and TRBJ2-2, with D perhaps TRBD1 (5 bases). There are 14 residues in the CDR3. Per germline, CDR1 SQVTM and CDR2 ANQGSEA. V lost 1 base and J 6 bases, leaving 12 bases between the germline ends.

For the CDR3, the DNA is TGTGCCTGGAGAAGAGCCTCTGGGGCCAACGTCCTGACTTTC. Protein sequence: CAWRRASGANVLTF. The chain is built from TRBV30 and TRBJ2-6; no firm D call. There are 14 residues in the CDR3. Germline CDR1 and CDR2: GTSNPN and SVGIG (reference sequence). The ends were cut back, 3 bases at V and 0 bases at J, with 6 bases in the middle.